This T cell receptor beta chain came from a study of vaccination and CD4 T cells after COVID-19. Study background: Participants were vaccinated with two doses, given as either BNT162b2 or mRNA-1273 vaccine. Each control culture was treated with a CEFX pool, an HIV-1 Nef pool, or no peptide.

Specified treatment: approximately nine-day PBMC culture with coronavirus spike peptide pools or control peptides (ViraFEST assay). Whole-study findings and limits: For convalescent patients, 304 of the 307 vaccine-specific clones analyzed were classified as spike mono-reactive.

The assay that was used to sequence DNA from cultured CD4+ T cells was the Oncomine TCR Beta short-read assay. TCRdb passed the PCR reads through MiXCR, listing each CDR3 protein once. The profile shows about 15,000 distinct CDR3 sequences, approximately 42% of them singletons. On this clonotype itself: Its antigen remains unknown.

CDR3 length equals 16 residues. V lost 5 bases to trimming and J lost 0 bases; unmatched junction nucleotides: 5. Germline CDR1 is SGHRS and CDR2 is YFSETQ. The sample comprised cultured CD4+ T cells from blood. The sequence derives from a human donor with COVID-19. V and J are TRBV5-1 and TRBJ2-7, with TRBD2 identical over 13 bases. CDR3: CASSGTSGESSYEQYF. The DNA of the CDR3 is TGCGCCAGCAGTGGGACTAGCGGGGAGTCCTCCTACGAGCAGTACTTC.